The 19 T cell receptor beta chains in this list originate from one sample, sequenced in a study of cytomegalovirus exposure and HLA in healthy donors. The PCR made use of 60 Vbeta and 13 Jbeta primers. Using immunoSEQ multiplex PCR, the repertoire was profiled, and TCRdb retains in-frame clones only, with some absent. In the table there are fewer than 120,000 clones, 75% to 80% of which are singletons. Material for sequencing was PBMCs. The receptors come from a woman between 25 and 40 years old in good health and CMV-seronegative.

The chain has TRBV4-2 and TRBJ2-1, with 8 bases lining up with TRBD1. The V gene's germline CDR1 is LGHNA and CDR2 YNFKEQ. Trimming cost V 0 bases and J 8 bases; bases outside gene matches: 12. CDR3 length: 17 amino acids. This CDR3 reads CASSQEGQGAPTDEQFF. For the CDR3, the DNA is TGTGCCAGCAGCCAAGAAGGGCAGGGGGCGCCGACCGATGAGCAGTTCTTC.

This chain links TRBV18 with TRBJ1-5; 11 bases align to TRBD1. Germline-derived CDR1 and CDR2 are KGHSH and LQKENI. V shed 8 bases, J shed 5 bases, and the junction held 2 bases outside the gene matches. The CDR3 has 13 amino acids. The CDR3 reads CASGTGGDQPQHF. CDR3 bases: TGTGCCAGCGGGACAGGGGGGGATCAGCCCCAGCATTTT.

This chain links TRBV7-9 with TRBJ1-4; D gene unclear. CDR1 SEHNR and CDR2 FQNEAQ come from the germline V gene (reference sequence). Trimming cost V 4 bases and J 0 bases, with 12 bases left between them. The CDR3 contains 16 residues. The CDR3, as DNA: TGTGCCAGCAGCTCCGGACTGATTGCAACTAATGAAAAACTGTTTTTT. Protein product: CASSSGLIATNEKLFF.

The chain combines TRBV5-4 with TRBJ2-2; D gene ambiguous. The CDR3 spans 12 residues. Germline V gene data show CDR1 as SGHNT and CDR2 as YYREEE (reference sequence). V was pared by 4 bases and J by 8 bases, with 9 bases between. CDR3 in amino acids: CASSNSRGELFF. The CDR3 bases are TGTGCCAGCAGCAACAGTCGAGGGGAGCTGTTTTTT.

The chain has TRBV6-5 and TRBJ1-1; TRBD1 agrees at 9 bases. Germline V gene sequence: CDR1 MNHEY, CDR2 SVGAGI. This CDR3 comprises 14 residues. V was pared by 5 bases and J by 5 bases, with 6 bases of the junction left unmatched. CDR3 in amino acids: CASSRDRGRTEAFF. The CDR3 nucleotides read TGTGCCAGCAGTCGAGACAGGGGGAGGACTGAAGCTTTCTTT.

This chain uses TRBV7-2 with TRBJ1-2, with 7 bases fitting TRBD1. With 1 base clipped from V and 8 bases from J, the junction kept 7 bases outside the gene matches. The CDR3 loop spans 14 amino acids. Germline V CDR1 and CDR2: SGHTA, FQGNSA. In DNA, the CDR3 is TGTGCCAGCAGCTTAGTGATGGCAGGGGGAGGCTACACCTTC. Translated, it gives CASSLVMAGGGYTF.

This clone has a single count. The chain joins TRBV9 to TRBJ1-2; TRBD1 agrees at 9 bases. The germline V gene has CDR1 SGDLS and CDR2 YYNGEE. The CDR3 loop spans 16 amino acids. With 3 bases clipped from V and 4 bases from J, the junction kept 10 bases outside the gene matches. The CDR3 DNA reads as TGTGCCAGCAGCGGGAACCGGGACAGGGTTAGCTATGGCTACACCTTC. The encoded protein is CASSGNRDRVSYGYTF. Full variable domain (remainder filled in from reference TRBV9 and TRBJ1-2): DSGVTQTPKHLITATGQRVTLRCSPRSGDLSVYWYQQSLDQGLQFLIQYYNGEERAKGNILERFSAQQFPDLHSELNLSSLELGDSALYFCASSGNRDRVSYGYTFGSGTRLTVV.

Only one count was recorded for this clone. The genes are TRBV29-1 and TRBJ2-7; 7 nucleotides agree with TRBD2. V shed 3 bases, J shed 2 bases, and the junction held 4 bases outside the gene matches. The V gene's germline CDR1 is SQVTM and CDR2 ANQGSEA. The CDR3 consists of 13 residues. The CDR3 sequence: CSVDGGEAYEQYF. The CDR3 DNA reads TGCAGCGTTGATGGGGGGGAGGCCTACGAGCAGTACTTC.

CDR3 residues: CASSQEIRGDEQFF. CDR3 sequence (DNA): TGCGCCAGCAGCCAAGAGATCAGGGGAGATGAGCAGTTCTTC. The chain joins TRBV4-3 to TRBJ2-1, with D perhaps matching TRBD1 (6 bases). CDR3 length: 14 residues. V gave up 0 bases and J gave up 8 bases, with 11 bases separating them. Germline CDR1 LGHNA, CDR2 YSLEER.

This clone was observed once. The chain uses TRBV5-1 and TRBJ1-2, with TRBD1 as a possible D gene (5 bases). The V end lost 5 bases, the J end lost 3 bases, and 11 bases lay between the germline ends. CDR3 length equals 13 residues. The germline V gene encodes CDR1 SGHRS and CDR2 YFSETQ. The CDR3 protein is CASSSTVHYGYTF. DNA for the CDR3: TGCGCCAGCAGTTCGACAGTCCACTATGGCTACACCTTC.

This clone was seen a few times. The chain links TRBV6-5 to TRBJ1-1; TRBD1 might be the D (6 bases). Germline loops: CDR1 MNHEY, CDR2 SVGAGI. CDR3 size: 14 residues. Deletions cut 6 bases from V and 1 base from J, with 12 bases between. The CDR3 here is CASRTQGPNTEAFF. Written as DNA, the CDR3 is TGTGCCAGCAGAACACAGGGCCCGAACACTGAAGCTTTCTTT.

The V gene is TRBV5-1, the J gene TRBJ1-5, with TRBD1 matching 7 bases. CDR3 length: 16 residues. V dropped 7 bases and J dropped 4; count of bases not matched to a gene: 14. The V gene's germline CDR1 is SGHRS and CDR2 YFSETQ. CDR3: CASQRQGPPLNQPQHF. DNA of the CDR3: TGCGCCAGCCAAAGACAGGGACCTCCTTTAAATCAGCCCCAGCATTTT.

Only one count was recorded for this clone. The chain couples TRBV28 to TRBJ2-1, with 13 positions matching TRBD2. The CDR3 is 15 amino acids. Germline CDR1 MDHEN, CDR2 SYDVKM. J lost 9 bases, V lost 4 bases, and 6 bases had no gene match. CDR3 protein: CASSYRTSGGVEQFF. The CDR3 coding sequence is TGTGCCAGCAGTTACCGGACTAGCGGGGGAGTTGAGCAGTTCTTC.

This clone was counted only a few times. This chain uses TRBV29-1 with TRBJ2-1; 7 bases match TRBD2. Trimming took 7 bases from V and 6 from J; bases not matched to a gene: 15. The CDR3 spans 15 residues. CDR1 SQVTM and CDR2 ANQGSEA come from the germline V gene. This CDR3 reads CSGGLAGAGSNEQFF. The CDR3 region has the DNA TGCAGCGGAGGGCTGGCGGGAGCGGGTTCCAATGAGCAGTTCTTC.

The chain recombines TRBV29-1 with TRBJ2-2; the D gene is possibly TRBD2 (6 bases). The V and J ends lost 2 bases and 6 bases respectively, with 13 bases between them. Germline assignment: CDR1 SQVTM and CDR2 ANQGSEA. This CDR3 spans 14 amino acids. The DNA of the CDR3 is TGCAGCGTTGAAAGCTCCAGCGGGCCCGGGGAGCTGTTTTTT. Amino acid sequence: CSVESSSGPGELFF.

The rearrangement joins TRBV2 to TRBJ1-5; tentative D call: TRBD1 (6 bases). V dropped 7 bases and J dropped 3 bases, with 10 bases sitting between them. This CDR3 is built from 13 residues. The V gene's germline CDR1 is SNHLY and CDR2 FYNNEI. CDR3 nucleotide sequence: TGTGCCAGCATAGACAGGTACAATCAGCCCCAGCATTTT. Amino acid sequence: CASIDRYNQPQHF.

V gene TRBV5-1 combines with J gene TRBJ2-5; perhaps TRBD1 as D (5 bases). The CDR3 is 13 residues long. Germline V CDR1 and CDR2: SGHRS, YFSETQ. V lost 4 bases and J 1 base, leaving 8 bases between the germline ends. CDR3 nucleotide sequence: TGCGCCAGCAGCCCGACAGTCCAAGAGACCCAGTACTTC. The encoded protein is CASSPTVQETQYF.

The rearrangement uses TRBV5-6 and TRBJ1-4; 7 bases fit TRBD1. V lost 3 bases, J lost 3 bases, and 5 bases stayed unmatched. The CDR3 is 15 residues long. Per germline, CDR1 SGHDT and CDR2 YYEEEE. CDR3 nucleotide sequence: TGTGCCAGCAGCTACGGGACAGCCTCTAATGAAAAACTGTTTTTT. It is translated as CASSYGTASNEKLFF.

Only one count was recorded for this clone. The CDR3 nucleotides read TGTGCCAGCAGCCGACTCCGGACATCGTCCAATGAGCAGTTCTTC. Amino acids: CASSRLRTSSNEQFF. The rearrangement uses TRBV5-6 and TRBJ2-1; a weak D match, TRBD1 (5 bases). Germline lookup yields CDR1 SGHDT and CDR2 YYEEEE. The CDR3 loop spans 15 amino acids. Trimming shortened V by 4 bases and J by 6 bases, and 17 bases separated the two germline ends.